The source of this T cell receptor beta chain is a study of cytomegalovirus exposure and HLA in healthy donors. Whole-study findings and limits: A highly shared variant cluster was judged a likely technical artifact.

The PCR ran on 60 Vbeta and 13 Jbeta primers. Repertoires were generated with immunoSEQ multiplex PCR, while TCRdb's copy carries only in-frame clones and drops some. The sample carries about 160,000 clones, around 80% recorded once. In germline, CDR1 is SGHRS, CDR2 YFSETQ. The CDR3 is 16 residues long. Trimming removed 0 bases from V and 8 bases from J; junction bases left unmatched: 4. About this clone itself: Its cognate antigen is unknown.

Sequencing was performed on PBMCs. The rearrangement joins TRBV5-1 to TRBJ2-1; TRBD2 agrees at 14 bases. The clonotype originates from a woman between 45 and 65 years old in good health and CMV-seropositive. CDR3 sequence: CASSLVGTSGSYEQFF. CDR3 nucleotides: TGCGCCAGCAGCTTGGTTGGGACTAGCGGGAGTTATGAGCAGTTCTTC.